This passage covers 11 T cell receptor beta chains from one sample sequenced in a study of B cell selection in AIRE deficiency. The sorted conventional CD4 T cells were gated as CD4+CD127+. Generated by immunoSEQ multiplex PCR, the TCRdb table keeps only in-frame clones and is missing some. The data hold around 23,000 clones, with nearly 97% observed a single time. Sequencing was done on a sample of CD4+CD127+ conventional T cells sorted from PBMCs. Receptor source: a human donor in good health.

The rearrangement joins TRBV9 to TRBJ1-2, with D perhaps matching TRBD1 (5 bases). This CDR3 spans 15 amino acids. The germline gives CDR1 SGDLS, CDR2 YYNGEE. V gave up 4 bases and J gave up 0 bases, with 13 bases separating them. In nucleotides, the CDR3 is TGTGCCAGCAGCCACTCGGTGGGACCTAACTATGGCTACACCTTC. Protein: CASSHSVGPNYGYTF. The complete variable domain, with remaining parts taken from reference TRBV9 and TRBJ1-2, reads DSGVTQTPKHLITATGQRVTLRCSPRSGDLSVYWYQQSLDQGLQFLIQYYNGEERAKGNILERFSAQQFPDLHSELNLSSLELGDSALYFCASSHSVGPNYGYTFGSGTRLTVV.

The chain employs TRBV21-1 and TRBJ2-1; the tabulated D call, TRBD2, remains unverified against the DNA. TRBV21-1 is a known pseudogene. CDR3 size: 16 residues. The DNA for the CDR3 is TGTGCCAGCAGCAAAGGGGGACTAGTTGGTTCCCATGAGCAGTTCTTC. This gives the protein CASSKGGLVGSHEQFF.

The gene calls are TRBV14 and TRBJ2-3, with TRBD2 matching 11 bases. The V and J ends lost 4 bases and 6 bases, in that order; junction bases with no gene match: 24. The CDR3 is made up of 21 amino acids. The germline gives CDR1 SGHDN, CDR2 FVKESK. The CDR3 is CASSLLLGLAGSEKGGDTQYF. The DNA for the CDR3 is TGTGCCAGCAGCCTCCTCCTCGGACTAGCGGGTTCCGAAAAGGGAGGGGATACGCAGTATTTT.

V gene TRBV18 combines with J gene TRBJ1-2; 7 nucleotides align to TRBD1. Germline V gene data show CDR1 as KGHSH and CDR2 as LQKENI. The CDR3 spans 15 residues. The V gene end was trimmed by 1 base and the J gene end by 3 bases; junction bases not matched to a gene: 5. CDR3 region: CASSPQSGGHYGYTF. The CDR3 bases are TGTGCCAGCTCACCACAGTCAGGGGGGCACTATGGCTACACCTTC.

CDR3 sequence (DNA): TGTGCCAGCAGGCTCGGGTCCTCTGGAAACACCATATATTTT. It yields the protein CASRLGSSGNTIYF. The chain recombines TRBV6-6 with TRBJ1-3; the D is unclear. This CDR3 contains 14 residues. CDR1 is MNHNY and CDR2 is SVGAGI in the germline V gene (reference sequence). Trimming took off 6 bases at V and 0 bases at J, with 9 bases between the two ends.

The chain uses TRBV6-5 and TRBJ1-3; D remains unclear. Trimming removed 6 bases at V and 4 bases at J, with 10 bases between. Looked up from germline, CDR1 is MNHEY and CDR2 is SVGAGI. The CDR3 has 13 residues. Here the CDR3 DNA reads TGTGCCAGCAGGGTATCTGCCGGAAACACCATATATTTT. Translating gives CASRVSAGNTIYF.

The rearrangement uses TRBV28 and TRBJ1-6, with D possibly matching TRBD1 (6 bases). V was trimmed by 6 bases and J by 6 bases, leaving 12 bases between them. This CDR3 region has 14 residues. From germline, CDR1 is MDHEN and CDR2 SYDVKM. CDR3 DNA: TGTGCCAGCAGGAGGGGGTTGGGTAATTCACCCCTCCACTTT. Translating gives CASRRGLGNSPLHF.

The chain employs TRBV11-2 and TRBJ1-6; D might be TRBD1 (5 bases). V lost 3 bases and J 7 bases, leaving 10 bases between the germline ends. The CDR3 length is 14 residues. The germline V gene encodes CDR1 SGHAT and CDR2 FQNNGV. As DNA, the CDR3 is TGTGCCAGCAGCTTTCTGACAGCGAATTCACCCCTCCACTTT. It is translated as CASSFLTANSPLHF.

On this clone: One end of the junction does not line up with germline, which may come from a read error. The gene calls are TRBV6-1 and TRBJ1-5, with D possibly matching TRBD1 (6 bases). Germline CDR1 reads MNHNS; CDR2 reads SASEGT. CDR3 length: 16 residues. The CDR3, as DNA: TGTGCCGGCAGTGAAGGGGGGCCCGATAGCAATCAGCCCCAGCATTTT. It yields the protein CAGSEGGPDSNQPQHF.

This clone was seen just once. The rearrangement joins TRBV7-6 to TRBJ2-1; the match to TRBD2 covers 8 bases. Germline V gives CDR1 SGHVS, CDR2 FNYEAQ. V dropped 3 bases and J dropped 0; count of bases not matched to a gene: 1. The CDR3 covers 15 residues. The CDR3 DNA reads as TGTGCCAGCAGCTTTACTAGCGGCTCCTACAATGAGCAGTTCTTC. Residues: CASSFTSGSYNEQFF.

The chain has TRBV7-9 and TRBJ2-1, with a possible D match to TRBD2 (5 bases). V was shortened by 1 base and J by 1 base, with 5 bases between the two germline ends. From germline, CDR1 is SEHNR and CDR2 FQNEAQ (reference sequence). The CDR3 spans 14 residues. CDR3 region: CASSLGTSYNEQFF. CDR3 nucleotides: TGTGCCAGCAGCTTAGGGACTTCCTACAATGAGCAGTTCTTC.